The clone carrying this T cell receptor beta chain has just one count. Some clones are missing from TCRdb's copy, which holds only in-frame ones; the method was immunoSEQ multiplex PCR. The repertoire includes more than 75,000 clones, over 90% of them detected once, and 2.5% sits in the top ten. This CDR3 is built from 15 residues. Germline CDR1 and CDR2: SGHVS and FQNEAQ. Trimming took 5 bases from V and 0 from J, leaving 13 bases between them. The data were taken from a study of T cell changes during pregnancy in multiple sclerosis. The rearrangement joins TRBV7-8 to TRBJ1-1; D perhaps matches TRBD1 (5 bases). The receptor's source is a female donor with multiple sclerosis, enrolled in a pregnancy study. Sample: peripheral blood, taken in the third trimester of pregnancy. The chain's CDR3 is CASSPGLRLNTEAFF. In DNA, the CDR3 is TGTGCCAGCAGCCCGGGACTGCGCTTGAACACTGAAGCTTTCTTT.